This TCR beta chain derives from a study of blood T cell repertoires in COVID-19. Study summary: Donors in the United States, Italy and Spain gave samples during acute or convalescent COVID-19.

Source study methods: Estimates of nucleated cell counts were drawn from the amplification of reference gene primers. Clones were sequenced by immunoSEQ multiplex PCR, and TCRdb holds only the in-frame ones, with some missing. Clone size and the V and J calls come from that table; the DNA yielded D and trimming. The table records 360,000 or so clones, roughly 87% of them present only once. The CDR3 is 15 amino acids. V shed 6 bases and J 3 bases; nucleotides not matched to a gene: 9. Germline lookup yields CDR1 MNHEY and CDR2 SVGEGT. The participants were between roughly 18 and 90 years old and came from 24 US areas. Recovery among Cohort 3 donors was established by two negative PCRs, clearance, or symptom resolution.

The rearrangement uses TRBV6-2 or TRBV6-3 and TRBJ2-7; 9 nucleotides match TRBD1. The material sequenced was PBMCs or T cells enriched from blood (not recorded which). The receptor was derived from a woman younger than 45 who had recovered from COVID-19. CDR3 nucleotides: TGTGCCAGCAGCCCCACCGGGACAGGGTTCTACGAGCAGTACTTC. Protein product: CASSPTGTGFYEQYF.